The 19 T cell receptor beta chains reported below all come from one sample, sequenced in a study of CD8+ T cells in alopecia areata. RNA was extracted and reverse transcribed into cDNA as the sequencing template. Generated by immunoSEQ multiplex PCR, the TCRdb table keeps only in-frame clones and is missing some. The table records some 12,000 clones, roughly 65% of them present only once. The study team obtained lesional scalp punch biopsies and peripheral blood from alopecia areata patients. Sequencing was performed on skin. Receptors originate from a human donor with alopecia areata.

The rearrangement links TRBV7-8 to TRBJ2-3; 12 positions match TRBD2. J lost 5 bases, V lost 5 bases, and 11 bases had no gene match. From germline, CDR1 is SGHVS and CDR2 FQNEAQ. CDR3 length: 17 amino acids. DNA of the CDR3: TGTGCCAGCAGCCCCTGGACTAGCGGGGTCCCGGGAGATACGCAGTATTTT. Protein product: CASSPWTSGVPGDTQYF.

The CDR3 loop reads CASGSRPLVDTQYF. Written as DNA, the CDR3 is TGTGCTAGTGGTTCCCGCCCTTTGGTAGATACGCAGTATTTT. The chain couples TRBV12-5 to TRBJ2-3; D remains ambiguous. The CDR3 loop spans 14 amino acids. Trimming stripped 4 bases from V and 5 bases from J, with 13 bases between. Germline-derived CDR1 and CDR2 are LGHNT and FRNRAP.

The chain employs TRBV6-6 and TRBJ2-7, with D uncertain. CDR3 length equals 12 residues. V was trimmed by 7 bases and J by 2 bases, leaving 9 bases between them. CDR1 and CDR2 from the germline V gene are MNHNY and SVGAGI (reference sequence). The CDR3 coding sequence is TGTGCCAGCACACAGCCAACCTACGAGCAGTACTTC. Residues: CASTQPTYEQYF.

The chain has TRBV4-3 and TRBJ2-7, with D tentatively TRBD2 (6 bases). V gave up 1 base and J gave up 3 bases, with 19 bases separating them. The CDR3 spans 17 residues. The V gene's germline CDR1 is LGHNA and CDR2 YSLEER. In DNA, the CDR3 is TGCGCCAGCAGCCAAGGGATAACTAGCAGCACCGTCTACGAGCAGTACTTC. Translated, it gives CASSQGITSSTVYEQYF.

The genes are TRBV7-9 and TRBJ2-2; TRBD2 matches at 7 bases. Germline V gives CDR1 SEHNR, CDR2 FQNEAQ (reference sequence). Trimming removed 4 bases from V and 3 bases from J; junction bases left unmatched: 8. CDR3 length equals 16 residues. The DNA for the CDR3 is TGTGCCAGCAGCTCCCGACTAGCTCGCTACACCGGGGAGCTGTTTTTT. Translating it yields CASSSRLARYTGELFF.

J is TRBJ2-6 and V is TRBV7-3; 8 positions match TRBD2. Trimming at V came to 6 bases and at J to 1 base, leaving 8 bases not matched to a gene. Germline V gives CDR1 SGHTA, CDR2 FQGTGA. CDR3 length: 17 amino acids. CDR3 sequence reads: CASSPSGSRSGANVLTF. In nucleotides, the CDR3 is TGTGCCAGCAGTCCGAGCGGGAGTAGGTCTGGGGCCAACGTCCTGACTTTC.

This clone was picked up one time. The chain employs TRBV11-2 and TRBJ2-1, with D possibly matching TRBD2 (5 bases). CDR1 is SGHAT and CDR2 is FQNNGV in the germline V gene. The V gene lost 3 bases and the J gene lost 8 bases, with 8 bases spanning the gap. CDR3 size: 12 residues. CDR3 protein: CASSLRVYEQFF. CDR3 DNA sequence: TGTGCCAGCAGCTTGAGGGTGTATGAGCAGTTCTTC. The whole variable domain, filled in from reference TRBV11-2 and TRBJ2-1, reads EAGVAQSPRYKIIEKRQSVAFWCNPISGHATLYWYQQILGQGPKLLIQFQNNGVVDDSQLPKDRFSAERLKGVDSTLKIQPAKLEDSAVYLCASSLRVYEQFFGPGTRLTVL.

This clone was seen only a few times. The CDR3 coding sequence is TGTGCCAGCAGCCCCGAGGGGGCCTACGAGCAGTACTTC. This translates into CASSPEGAYEQYF. The V and J genes are TRBV7-6 and TRBJ2-7; a weak D match, TRBD1 (6 bases). Germline CDR1 and CDR2: SGHVS and FNYEAQ. Trimming cost V 5 bases and J 2 bases, with 10 bases left between them. The CDR3 consists of 13 residues.

This clone has more than one count but fewer than ten. The chain has TRBV28 and TRBJ1-4; no clear D gene. Germline V gene sequence: CDR1 MDHEN, CDR2 SYDVKM. The ends were cut back, 0 bases at V and 5 bases at J, with 10 bases in the middle. The CDR3 has 15 residues. This CDR3 is CASSLWGWENEKLFF. The CDR3 region has the DNA TGTGCCAGCAGTTTATGGGGATGGGAGAATGAAAAACTGTTTTTT.

The chain recombines TRBV7-6 with TRBJ1-1; no clear D. This CDR3 contains 14 residues. Between the trimmed V and J ends, which lost 1 base and 4 bases, there was a span of 10 bases. The germline gives CDR1 SGHVS, CDR2 FNYEAQ. CDR3 DNA sequence: TGTGCCAGCAGCTTAGGACCGTCAGTCACTGAAGCTTTCTTT. It specifies CASSLGPSVTEAFF. Full variable domain (missing parts from reference TRBV7-6 and TRBJ1-1): GAGVSQSPRYKVTKRGQDVALRCDPISGHVSLYWYRQALGQGPEFLTYFNYEAQQDKSGLPNDRFSAERPEGSISTLTIQRTEQRDSAMYRCASSLGPSVTEAFFGQGTRLTVV.

This clone was seen a single time. The chain joins TRBV9 to TRBJ2-7; 7 bases match TRBD2. This CDR3 has 13 residues. Germline-derived CDR1 and CDR2 are SGDLS and YYNGEE. Trimming took 4 bases from V and 10 from J; bases not matched to a gene: 11. The CDR3 DNA follows: TGTGCCAGCAGCCCCCGCGGTGGGGGGGTACAGTACTTC. It encodes CASSPRGGGVQYF.

The CDR3 loop is CASSLPSSKIISIHTYNEQFF. The CDR3 DNA follows: TGCGCCAGCAGCCTACCAAGTAGTAAGATTATCTCGATACATACCTACAATGAGCAGTTCTTC. The chain employs TRBV5-1 and TRBJ2-1; no definite D call. The CDR3 extends over 21 amino acids. Trimming cost V 4 bases and J 2 bases, with 31 bases left between them. Germline CDR1 and CDR2: SGHRS and YFSETQ.

The chain couples TRBV6-6 to TRBJ1-5; TRBD1 aligns across 8 bases. The CDR3 loop spans 13 amino acids. Germline trimming cut 5 bases from V and 5 bases from J; bases unmatched to any gene: 2. Per germline, CDR1 MNHNY and CDR2 SVGAGI (reference sequence). Written as DNA, the CDR3 is TGTGCCAGCAGTGCACAGGGGGATCAGCCCCAGCATTTT. Translated: CASSAQGDQPQHF.

The chain employs TRBV28 and TRBJ2-7; 8 bases line up with TRBD1. The CDR3 is made up of 15 amino acids. After removal of 5 bases from V and 3 bases from J, the junction contained 9 bases not matched to a gene. Germline CDR1 reads MDHEN; CDR2 reads SYDVKM. CDR3 protein: CASSPSTGALYEQYF. In DNA, the CDR3 is TGTGCCAGCAGTCCCTCGACAGGGGCGCTCTACGAGCAGTACTTC.

The V gene is TRBV7-6, the J gene TRBJ2-2; D gene unclear. The CDR3 runs to 12 residues. V gave up 1 base and J gave up 6 bases, with 3 bases separating them. Germline CDR1 SGHVS, CDR2 FNYEAQ. CDR3: CASSLGPGELFF. The CDR3 region has the DNA TGTGCCAGCAGCTTAGGGCCCGGGGAGCTGTTTTTT.

The genes are TRBV28 and TRBJ2-7; a possible D gene is TRBD2 (6 bases). This CDR3 comprises 18 residues. V was pared by 0 bases and J by 2 bases, with 20 bases between. Germline-derived CDR1 and CDR2 are MDHEN and SYDVKM. As DNA, the CDR3 is TGTGCCAGCAGTTTATGGGGGTCCGCGCGGGGATTCCCCTACGAGCAGTACTTC. Amino acids: CASSLWGSARGFPYEQYF.

This clone was recorded a few times. CDR3 bases: TGTGCCAGCAAAAGCCTCGGAGGGAACACCATATATTTT. It yields the protein CASKSLGGNTIYF. V and J are TRBV7-6 and TRBJ1-3, with D uncertain. The germline V gene encodes CDR1 SGHVS and CDR2 FNYEAQ. V was pared by 7 bases and J by 7 bases, with 14 bases between. This CDR3 is built from 13 residues.

In its sample, this clone ranks as medium-sized. The chain uses TRBV14 and TRBJ2-7; 8 nucleotides align to TRBD1. The CDR3 consists of 14 residues. Germline CDR1 reads SGHDN; CDR2 reads FVKESK. Trimming cost V 4 bases and J 4 bases; bases outside gene matches: 6. DNA for the CDR3: TGTGCCAGCAGCCCCGCAGGGGGCGGGTACGAGCAGTACTTC. Its translation: CASSPAGGGYEQYF.

The rearrangement joins TRBV28 to TRBJ2-3; no definite D call. Germline V gene sequence: CDR1 MDHEN, CDR2 SYDVKM. The CDR3 runs to 14 residues. The V and J ends lost 3 bases and 3 bases respectively, with 10 bases between them. Here the CDR3 DNA reads TGTGCCAGCAGTTTCGTAAGGGAAACAGATACGCAGTATTTT. Its translation is CASSFVRETDTQYF.